These 20 T cell receptor beta chains share one sample of origin, sequenced in a study of PD-1 blockade in classical Hodgkin lymphoma. After autologous stem cell transplantation all patients relapsed, and prior brentuximab vedotin exposure differed between cohorts. Here immunoSEQ multiplex PCR was the method, and the copy in TCRdb shows in-frame clones only, minus some. The sample consists of 90,000 or so clones, about 93% of them appearing once. The material sequenced was peripheral blood mononuclear cells (PBMCs), taken before the second cycle of nivolumab. These receptors all come from a human donor with classical Hodgkin lymphoma.

The V and J genes are TRBV6-1 and TRBJ1-2, with TRBD1 matching over 8 bases. Germline V gene sequence: CDR1 MNHNS, CDR2 SASEGT. This CDR3 contains 15 residues. The trim removed 2 bases at V and 4 bases at J, leaving 6 bases unmatched. The CDR3 sequence is CASSERTGSSYGYTF. The CDR3 DNA follows: TGTGCCAGCAGTGAACGGACAGGGTCGAGCTATGGCTACACCTTC.

With respect to this clone: The identical CDR3 is also encoded by other nucleotide sequences in the sample. The V and J genes are TRBV2 and TRBJ1-4, with D uncertain. The germline gives CDR1 SNHLY, CDR2 FYNNEI. This CDR3 has 15 residues. Trimming stripped 8 bases from V and 4 bases from J, with 17 bases between. The CDR3 region has the DNA TGTGCCAGCGTTCAGATGGAAGGACTTAATGAAAAACTGTTTTTT. Amino acid sequence: CASVQMEGLNEKLFF.

This chain connects TRBV6-5 to TRBJ2-1, with 9 bases lining up with TRBD2. The CDR3 length is 15 residues. The J segment lost 12 bases and the V segment lost 7 bases, leaving 16 bases of the junction unmatched. Germline values: CDR1 MNHEY, CDR2 SVGAGI. CDR3 region: CASTYLSAGGDTQFF. The CDR3 nucleotides read TGTGCCAGCACCTACCTATCAGCGGGGGGCGATACGCAGTTCTTC.

CDR3 protein: CASSPTYDPQGEQETQYF. CDR3 nucleotide sequence: TGTGCCAGCAGCCCCACGTACGACCCACAGGGGGAACAAGAGACCCAGTACTTC. This sequence joins TRBV7-9 and TRBJ2-5, with 8 bases aligning to TRBD1. Germline V lookup: CDR1 SEHNR, CDR2 FQNEAQ (reference sequence). The CDR3 consists of 18 residues. V lost 5 bases to trimming and J lost 2 bases; unmatched junction nucleotides: 16.

This sequence joins TRBV7-9 and TRBJ2-7; no reliable D call. The V end lost 7 bases, the J end lost 4 bases, and 14 bases lay between the germline ends. CDR3 length: 13 residues. The germline gives CDR1 SEHNR, CDR2 FQNEAQ (reference sequence). The CDR3 sequence is CASKRLGMYEQYF. The CDR3 coding sequence is TGTGCCAGCAAAAGACTGGGAATGTACGAGCAGTACTTC.

This clone was seen just once. The rearrangement links TRBV19 to TRBJ2-5; no definite D call. Trimming shortened V by 6 bases and J by 2 bases, and 13 bases separated the two germline ends. CDR3 length: 14 residues. Germline CDR1 is LNHDA and CDR2 is SQIVND (reference sequence). DNA of the CDR3: TGTGCCAGTAGCTACAGTGGGTATCAAGAGACCCAGTACTTC. This translates into CASSYSGYQETQYF.

The chain links TRBV7-2 to TRBJ1-1; unclear D gene. The germline V gene encodes CDR1 SGHTA and CDR2 FQGNSA. V shed 4 bases and J shed 7 bases, with 22 bases lying between them. The CDR3 is made up of 16 amino acids. The CDR3 nucleotides read TGTGCCAGCAGCTCAAGAGCCGGGTTTTGGATAGGTGAAGCTTTCTTT. Translated: CASSSRAGFWIGEAFF.

V is TRBV18 and J is TRBJ2-1; unclear D gene. CDR3 length: 15 residues. Germline loops: CDR1 KGHSH, CDR2 LQKENI. V was cut by 4 bases and J by 0 bases, with 10 bases left in between. This CDR3 is CASSRPISSYNEQFF. The CDR3 coding sequence is TGTGCCAGCTCACGACCTATAAGCTCCTACAATGAGCAGTTCTTC. Based on the CDR3 plus reference TRBV18 and TRBJ2-1, the full variable domain is NAGVMQNPRHLVRRRGQEARLRCSPMKGHSHVYWYRQLPEEGLKFMVYLQKENIIDESGMPKERFSAEFPKEGPSILRIQQVVRGDSAAYFCASSRPISSYNEQFFGPGTRLTVL.

This clone was counted once. Other DNA sequences of this sample code for an identical CDR3. J is TRBJ2-6 and V is TRBV27, with D possibly being TRBD1 or TRBD2 (5 bases each). From germline, CDR1 is MNHEY and CDR2 SMNVEV (reference sequence). The length of the CDR3 is 16 residues. V lost 6 bases to trimming and J lost 2 bases, with 14 bases between them. CDR3 region: CASSPWVGAGANVLTF. The DNA of the CDR3 is TGTGCCAGCAGCCCCTGGGTGGGGGCTGGGGCCAACGTCCTGACTTTC.

The rearrangement joins TRBV7-2 to TRBJ1-3, with D possibly being TRBD1 (5 bases). The CDR3 is 15 residues long. V lost 0 bases, J lost 4 bases, and 10 bases lay in between. Germline-derived CDR1 and CDR2 are SGHTA and FQGNSA. This CDR3 reads CASSLARGAGNTIYF. For the CDR3, the DNA is TGTGCCAGCAGCTTAGCGCGCGGGGCGGGAAACACCATATATTTT.

V usage is TRBV7-8 and J usage is TRBJ1-4; D unclear. The ends were cut back, 1 base at V and 5 bases at J, with 8 bases in the middle. The CDR3 length is 14 residues. Looked up from germline, CDR1 is SGHVS and CDR2 is FQNEAQ. CDR3 amino acids: CASSLVLANEKLFF. The CDR3 DNA is TGTGCCAGCAGCTTAGTGTTGGCCAATGAAAAACTGTTTTTT.

V gene TRBV27 combines with J gene TRBJ1-1; D may be TRBD1 (6 bases). The CDR3 runs to 13 residues. Trimming stripped 6 bases from V and 6 bases from J, with 14 bases between. The germline CDR1 and CDR2 sequences are MNHEY and SMNVEV (reference sequence). CDR3 DNA: TGTGCCAGCAGCCAGCGGGGGCGAGCTGAAGCTTTCTTT. This gives the protein CASSQRGRAEAFF.

This clone occurred a few times. This sequence joins TRBV29-1 and TRBJ2-5, with unresolved D. Trimming shortened V by 3 bases and J by 4 bases, and 12 bases separated the two germline ends. CDR3 size: 13 residues. Per the germline V gene, CDR1 is SQVTM and CDR2 is ANQGSEA. CDR3 coding DNA: TGCAGCGTTGATAAACATCTCGGAGAGACCCAGTACTTC. Amino acids: CSVDKHLGETQYF. The whole variable domain, remainder taken from reference TRBV29-1 and TRBJ2-5, is SAVISQKPSRDICQRGTSLTIQCQVDSQVTMMFWYRQQPGQSLTLIATANQGSEATYESGFVIDKFPISRPNLTFSTLTVSNMSPEDSSIYLCSVDKHLGETQYFGPGTRLLVL.

The chain combines TRBV19 with TRBJ2-7; 10 bases map to TRBD2. CDR3 length: 16 amino acids. Germline V gene sequence: CDR1 LNHDA, CDR2 SQIVND (reference sequence). With V trimmed by 5 bases and J by 0 bases, 7 bases remained unmatched. The CDR3, as DNA: TGTGCCAGTAGTCAGCCTGGACTAGCGGCCTCCTACGAGCAGTACTTC. It translates to CASSQPGLAASYEQYF.

The chain carries TRBV11-2 and TRBJ2-1; possibly TRBD1 for D (6 bases). This CDR3 has 14 amino acids. Trimming cost V 5 bases and J 8 bases, with 16 bases left between them. Germline values: CDR1 SGHAT, CDR2 FQNNGV. The CDR3 sequence: CASSAYRAGDEQFF. CDR3 bases: TGTGCCAGCAGCGCCTACAGGGCAGGGGATGAGCAGTTCTTC.

This clone has just one count. The chain uses TRBV6-1 and TRBJ2-2; 9 positions agree with TRBD2. This CDR3 is built from 15 residues. Germline trimming cut 6 bases from V and 3 bases from J; bases unmatched to any gene: 5. In germline, CDR1 is MNHNS, CDR2 SASEGT. CDR3: CASSLAGAYTGELFF. The DNA of the CDR3 is TGTGCCAGCAGCTTAGCGGGAGCGTACACCGGGGAGCTGTTTTTT.

The chain carries TRBV2 and TRBJ1-5, with TRBD1 as a possible D gene (5 bases). This CDR3 has 15 amino acids. Germline lookup yields CDR1 SNHLY and CDR2 FYNNEI. V was trimmed by 6 bases and J by 2 bases, leaving 14 bases between them. The CDR3 here is CASRGQGRGNQPQHF. The CDR3 DNA reads TGTGCCAGCAGGGGGCAAGGGAGGGGCAATCAGCCCCAGCATTTT. Looking up the rest from reference TRBV2 and TRBJ1-5 gives the full variable domain: EPEVTQTPSHQVTQMGQEVILRCVPISNHLYFYWYRQILGQKVEFLVSFYNNEISEKSEIFDDQFSVERPDGSNFTLKIRSTKLEDSAMYFCASRGQGRGNQPQHFGDGTRLSIL.

This clone was observed once. This chain connects TRBV11-1 to TRBJ2-7; TRBD1 or TRBD2 may be the D gene (6 bases each). The V end was cut by 3 bases, the J end by 6 bases, with 21 bases between. CDR3 length: 16 residues. The V gene's germline CDR1 is SGHAT and CDR2 FQDESV (reference sequence). CDR3 DNA: TGTGCCAGCAGCTTTATCTCCGGGGGCGCGTGGTTCGAGCAGTACTTC. Translated, it gives CASSFISGGAWFEQYF.

The chain joins TRBV20-1 to TRBJ1-2; a weak D match, TRBD1 (6 bases). Germline CDR1 DFQATT, CDR2 SNEGSKA (reference sequence). The CDR3 is made up of 9 amino acids. Trimming took 7 bases from V and 8 from J, leaving 8 bases between them. The CDR3 sequence: CSEGGGYTF. CDR3 nucleotides: TGCAGTGAGGGGGGCGGCTACACCTTC.

The V gene is TRBV28, the J gene TRBJ1-1, with 7 bases that match TRBD1. The CDR3 contains 15 residues. The V segment lost 2 bases and the J segment 11 bases; nucleotides outside the gene matches: 14. CDR1 and CDR2 from the germline V gene are MDHEN and SYDVKM. The CDR3 protein is CASSLRTLGGDLAFF. CDR3 nucleotide sequence: TGTGCCAGCAGTTTAAGGACATTAGGGGGCGACCTGGCTTTCTTT.